This T cell receptor (beta chain) derives from a study of T cells after yellow fever vaccination. Trimming took 2 bases from V and 6 from J; bases not matched to a gene: 4. The CDR3 is 14 residues long. From germline, CDR1 is DFQATT and CDR2 SNEGSKA (reference sequence). It was through 5'RACE template switching that TCR cDNA was made, with a universal primer site and UMIs added. TCRdb processed the 5' RACE reads anew with MiXCR; each CDR3 protein has one entry. The table has approximately 510,000 distinct CDR3 sequences, less than 25% seen once. The source material was PBMCs, sampled less than 25 days after the first yellow fever vaccination. The J gene is TRBJ1-6, the V gene TRBV20-1; TRBD1 aligns across 7 bases. The TCR sequence derives from a man between 18 and 29 years old who received the YFV17D yellow fever vaccine. The DNA of the CDR3 is TGCAGTGCTAGATACGGGACAGCTAATTCACCCCTCCACTTT. Translating gives CSARYGTANSPLHF.